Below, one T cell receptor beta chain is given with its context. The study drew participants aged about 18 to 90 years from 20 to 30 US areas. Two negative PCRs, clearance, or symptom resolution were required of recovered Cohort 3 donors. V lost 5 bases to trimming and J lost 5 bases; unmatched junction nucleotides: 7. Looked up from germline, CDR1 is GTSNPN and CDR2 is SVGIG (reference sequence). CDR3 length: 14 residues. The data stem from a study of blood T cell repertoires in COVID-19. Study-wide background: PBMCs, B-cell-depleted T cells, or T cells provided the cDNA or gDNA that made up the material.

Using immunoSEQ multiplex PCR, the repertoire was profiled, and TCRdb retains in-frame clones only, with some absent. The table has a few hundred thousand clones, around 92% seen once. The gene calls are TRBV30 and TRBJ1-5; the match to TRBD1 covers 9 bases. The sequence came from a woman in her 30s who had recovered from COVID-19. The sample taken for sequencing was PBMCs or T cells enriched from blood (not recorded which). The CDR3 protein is CAWADRGIYQPQHF. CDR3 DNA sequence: TGTGCCTGGGCGGACAGGGGTATCTATCAGCCCCAGCATTTT. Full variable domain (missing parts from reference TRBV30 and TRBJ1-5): SQTIHQWPATLVQPVGSPLSLECTVEGTSNPNLYWYRQAAGRGLQLLFYSVGIGQISSEVPQNLSASRPQDRQFILSSKKLLLSDSGFYLCAWADRGIYQPQHFGDGTRLSIL.